A selection of T cell receptor beta chains follows, all from one sample in a study of blood T cell repertoires in COVID-19. Using immunoSEQ multiplex PCR, the repertoire was profiled, and TCRdb retains in-frame clones only, with some absent. The sample includes around 160,000 clones, 85% to 90% seen only once; the top ten take about 2.1%. The sequenced sample was peripheral blood. Receptors were obtained from a human donor in a cohort sampled during active COVID-19. Each CDR3 is given without its conserved first and last residue.

ASSHDRPLIYEQY	TRBV5-1	TRBJ2-7
ASRNGGALDTQY	TRBV2	TRBJ2-3
ASSFTYREKETQY	TRBV11-1	TRBJ2-5
ASSHNTGELF	TRBV7-9	TRBJ2-2
ASSQLQDRSFMSGNTIY	TRBV4-3	TRBJ1-3
ASSDGGYNEQF	TRBV6-4	TRBJ2-1
ASSQHSGGTDTQY	TRBV3-1/TRBV3-2	TRBJ2-3
ASTGQGVNTGELF	TRBV27	TRBJ2-2
ASSPRNLLGQGYEQY	TRBV18	TRBJ2-7
AWSLPGSFNSPLH	TRBV30	TRBJ1-6
ASSRTAYEQY	TRBV10-3	TRBJ2-7
ASSVVPSGTGETQY	TRBV9	TRBJ2-5
ASGQTGTSNQPQH	TRBV28	TRBJ1-5
ASKEGNYGYT	TRBV6-5	TRBJ1-2
ATGLAGSETQY	TRBV19	TRBJ2-5
ASSIGPDNYGYT	TRBV19	TRBJ1-2
ASSYRGQGGYT	TRBV6-5	TRBJ1-2
ASSQDITSGGKENEQF	TRBV4-1	TRBJ2-1
AGGTSGGARETQY	TRBV30	TRBJ2-5
ASSPIRDSRNNEQF	TRBV7-2	TRBJ2-1
ASSSSGQSNSPLH	TRBV7-9	TRBJ1-6
ASSPGTGGRSTEAF	TRBV5-6	TRBJ1-1
ASTLTGIPGNQPQH	TRBV19	TRBJ1-5
ASNRGGTEAF	TRBV6-5	TRBJ1-1
ASSRAFNGDTQY	TRBV6-5	TRBJ2-3
ASSLQGVNEQF	TRBV6-2/TRBV6-3	TRBJ2-1
ASSLRTGESYEQY	TRBV11-3	TRBJ2-7
ASSRRLAAETQY	TRBV2	TRBJ2-5
AWRDYRDHEQY	TRBV30	TRBJ2-7
ASSLGLGGRRTEAF	TRBV7-2	TRBJ1-1
ASSFDRGYQETQY	TRBV5-4	TRBJ2-5
ATSRERNEKLF	TRBV15	TRBJ1-4
ASSIGQGSSYNSPLH	TRBV19	TRBJ1-6
ASSPRARQQNTGELF	TRBV7-3	TRBJ2-2
ASNVGTLSTDTQY	TRBV19	TRBJ2-3
ASSKYAGYNEQF	TRBV6-5	TRBJ2-1
SAGTNEQY	TRBV29-1	TRBJ2-7
ASSLRPGTGNTEAF	TRBV5-1	TRBJ1-1
ASSLGHWDTEAF	TRBV4-3	TRBJ1-1
SVDTGDEKLF	TRBV29-1	TRBJ1-4
ASSPGLAGGPLRETQY	TRBV5-4	TRBJ2-5
ASSLGVGGPTDTQY	TRBV11-2	TRBJ2-3
ASSPEVAGELF	TRBV18	TRBJ2-2
ASSSSTGNEQF	TRBV7-3	TRBJ2-1
ASSYLAGRADTQY	TRBV6-6	TRBJ2-3
ASNRISQGDNEQF	TRBV6-5	TRBJ2-1
ASSRGQRMNTEAF	TRBV6-5	TRBJ1-1
ASSKDRGTTDTQY	TRBV2	TRBJ2-3
ASSLGLAPGQF	TRBV7-9	TRBJ2-1
ASSILQGRNTGELF	TRBV19	TRBJ2-2
ASSTRDSPGGYT	TRBV21-1	TRBJ1-2
ARSNPGGGGQPEQY	TRBV7-5	TRBJ2-7
ASSLVGRLKRGQQETQY	TRBV7-9	TRBJ2-5
ASSQTLDFTGELF	TRBV14	TRBJ2-2
ASSLSGRNQPQH	TRBV28	TRBJ1-5
ASSLAENTGKSSYEQY	TRBV5-1	TRBJ2-7
ASSLEFWGTSTDTQY	TRBV7-6	TRBJ2-3
ASSPAWPGEQF	TRBV7-8	TRBJ2-1
ASSYLKGTGTTYYNEQF	TRBV6-2/TRBV6-3	TRBJ2-1